Here is one T cell receptor beta chain with its context. Antigen specificity is unknown. This record comes from a study of CD8+ T cells in alopecia areata. Study conclusions and caveats: Persistence in scalp and blood during tofacitinib was observed for many expanded lesional clones.

With V trimmed by 6 bases and J by 1 base, 8 bases remained unmatched. Per the germline V gene, CDR1 is ENHRY and CDR2 is SYGVKD. The CDR3 sequence is 15 residues long. Treatment described: oral pan-JAK inhibitor, 5-10 mg twice daily. Alopecia areata patients had lesional scalp punch biopsies and peripheral blood taken from them. TCR sequencing used cDNA made by reverse transcription of extracted RNA. The assay was immunoSEQ multiplex PCR, and TCRdb's table has in-frame clones only and misses some. The sample contains about 270,000 clones, around three fifths of which appear only once. The receptor comes from a human donor with alopecia areata. The material was CD4+ T cells sorted from blood, obtained at approximately week 51, from a patient treated with tofacitinib. The chain couples TRBV10-3 to TRBJ1-1; 7 bases are shared with TRBD1. The CDR3, as DNA: TGTGCCATCAGAGGGGGTACAGGGGCGAACACTGAAGCTTTCTTT. Amino acid sequence: CAIRGGTGANTEAFF.